Each of the 16 T cell receptor beta chains below was sequenced from the same sample in a study of T cells in Graves' hyperthyroidism and ophthalmopathy. TCR beta CDR3 region amplification was performed from RNA transcripts. During a first-round RT-PCR of the TCR CDR3, the HTBI primer set was used. TCRdb re-called the multiplex PCR reads through MiXCR, storing one row per CDR3 protein. The sample holds about 340,000 distinct CDR3 sequences, 15% to 20% seen once. The sample comprised blood. These receptors were taken from a woman between 50 and 59 years old with Graves' hyperthyroidism.

V is TRBV10-1 and J is TRBJ2-1; D unclear. CDR1 WNHNN and CDR2 SYGVQD come from the germline V gene (reference sequence). V was clipped by 3 bases and J by 9 bases, with 12 bases between them. The CDR3 runs 13 residues. The CDR3 DNA sequence: TGCGCCAGCAGTGATAATTCCCCCGGTGAGCAGTTCTTC. This sequence encodes CASSDNSPGEQFF.

This clonotype has only a few counts. The genes are TRBV2 and TRBJ2-7, with 7 bases fitting TRBD2. The CDR3 length is 13 residues. Germline V gives CDR1 SNHLY, CDR2 FYNNEI. V shed 7 bases, J shed 3 bases, and the junction held 6 bases outside the gene matches. CDR3 region: CASTGGSLYEQYF. In DNA form, the CDR3 reads TGTGCCAGCACTGGCGGGAGCCTCTACGAGCAGTACTTC.

This clonotype has a count of ten or more. The genes are TRBV27 and TRBJ1-1, with D hard to call. The CDR3 consists of 13 residues. Germline CDR1 and CDR2: MNHEY and SMNVEV (reference sequence). V was pared by 3 bases and J by 0 bases, with 5 bases between. CDR3 sequence: CASSFTVNTEAFF. Written as DNA, the CDR3 is TGTGCCAGCAGTTTTACAGTGAACACTGAAGCTTTCTTT.

This clonotype was observed a few times. The chain has TRBV11-2 and TRBJ1-2; 7 bases line up with TRBD1. V was pared by 3 bases and J by 4 bases, with 8 bases of the junction left unmatched. The CDR3 covers 15 residues. Germline CDR1 is SGHAT and CDR2 is FQNNGV. The CDR3 DNA reads as TGTGCCAGCAGCTTGTGGGGCGACAGGGTCTATGGCTACACCTTC. It translates to CASSLWGDRVYGYTF.

This clonotype was seen repeatedly, ten times or more. The V call is TRBV7-3, the J call TRBJ2-3; 8 bases line up with TRBD2. Germline V gene data show CDR1 as SGHTA and CDR2 as FQGTGA. The CDR3 is 14 residues long. V shed 0 bases, J shed 4 bases, and the junction held 0 bases outside the gene matches. In DNA, the CDR3 is TGTGCCAGCAGCTTAACTAGCGGGGCAGATACGCAGTATTTT. This codes for CASSLTSGADTQYF. Looking up the rest from reference TRBV7-3 and TRBJ2-3 gives the full variable domain: GAGVSQTPSNKVTEKGKYVELRCDPISGHTALYWYRQSLGQGPEFLIYFQGTGAADDSGLPNDRFFAVRPEGSVSTLKIQRTERGDSAVYLCASSLTSGADTQYFGPGTRLTVL.

In DNA, the CDR3 is TGTGCCAGCAGCTACGATACCTGGGGTGATGAGCAGTTCTTC. The encoded protein is CASSYDTWGDEQFF. The J gene is TRBJ2-1, the V gene TRBV14; D remains ambiguous. Trimming pared 5 bases from V and 8 bases from J, leaving 16 bases between. In germline, CDR1 is SGHDN, CDR2 FVKESK. The CDR3 is made up of 14 amino acids. The full variable domain, in which reference TRBV14 and TRBJ2-1 provide the parts outside the CDR3, is EAGVTQFPSHSVIEKGQTVTLRCDPISGHDNLYWYRRVMGKEIKFLLHFVKESKQDESGMPNNRFLAERTGGTYSTLKVQPAELEDSGVYFCASSYDTWGDEQFFGPGTRLTVL.

In its sample, this clonotype was seen many times. Here the CDR3 reads CASGALLAPYEQYF. The CDR3 DNA reads as TGTGCCAGCGGGGCCTTACTAGCTCCCTACGAGCAGTACTTC. The rearrangement links TRBV28 to TRBJ2-7; perhaps TRBD2 as D (6 bases). This CDR3 region has 14 residues. The germline V gene has CDR1 MDHEN and CDR2 SYDVKM. Trimming took off 8 bases at V and 2 bases at J, with 16 bases between the two ends.

The chain has TRBV5-1 and TRBJ2-3, with 9 bases identical to TRBD2. This CDR3 contains 16 residues. With V trimmed by 4 bases and J by 2 bases, 8 bases remained unmatched. Germline V gene sequence: CDR1 SGHRS, CDR2 YFSETQ. CDR3 DNA: TGCGCCAGCAGCCGTAGCGGGAGCGAATACACAGATACGCAGTATTTT. It yields the protein CASSRSGSEYTDTQYF.

This clonotype has only a few counts. The chain employs TRBV5-6 and TRBJ2-3; 10 bases match TRBD2. CDR3 length equals 17 residues. Germline CDR1 and CDR2: SGHDT and YYEEEE. V lost 4 bases and J lost 3; bases outside the gene matches: 11. As DNA, the CDR3 is TGTGCCAGCAGCCTACTACCAAGCGGGGGGGAGACAGATACGCAGTATTTT. It yields the protein CASSLLPSGGETDTQYF.

Ten or more counts support this clonotype. This chain joins TRBV18 and TRBJ2-5, with 7 bases aligning to TRBD2. Germline CDR1 reads KGHSH; CDR2 reads LQKENI. The CDR3 is made up of 15 amino acids. Germline trimming cut 3 bases from V and 0 bases from J; bases unmatched to any gene: 4. The CDR3 region is CASSPGLDHQETQYF. In DNA, the CDR3 is TGTGCCAGCTCACCCGGACTAGACCACCAAGAGACCCAGTACTTC.

This clonotype was counted between two and nine times. The chain couples TRBV7-2 to TRBJ1-2; 7 bases align to TRBD1. Germline V lookup: CDR1 SGHTA, CDR2 FQGNSA. The V gene end was trimmed by 1 base and the J gene end by 0 bases; junction bases not matched to a gene: 5. The CDR3 is 16 residues long. The CDR3, as DNA: TGTGCCAGCAGCTTAGGTGGGACAGCCACTAACTATGGCTACACCTTC. Protein sequence: CASSLGGTATNYGYTF.

This clonotype was detected many times. The V and J genes are TRBV3-1 and TRBJ2-5; unclear D gene. Between the trimmed V and J ends, which lost 1 base and 2 bases, there was a span of 11 bases. Looked up from germline, CDR1 is LGHDT and CDR2 is YNNKEL (reference sequence). The CDR3 has 15 residues. DNA for the CDR3: TGTGCCAGCAGCCAAGGCTGGCGAGAACAAGAGACCCAGTACTTC. Translation gives CASSQGWREQETQYF.

This clonotype occurred many times. The chain joins TRBV11-3 to TRBJ2-1; 9 bases line up with TRBD2. This CDR3 region has 15 residues. With V trimmed by 0 bases and J by 9 bases, 6 bases remained unmatched. Germline lookup yields CDR1 SGHNT and CDR2 YENEEA. The CDR3 DNA is TGTGCCAGCAGCTTAGAGTCTAGCGGGATCTCTGAGCAGTTCTTC. Translation gives CASSLESSGISEQFF.

This clonotype was observed at least ten times. One end of the junction is discordant with germline, which a read error may explain. V usage is TRBV3-1 and J usage is TRBJ2-3; 7 bases line up with TRBD2. Germline V gives CDR1 LGHDT, CDR2 YNNKEL (reference sequence). There are 15 residues in the CDR3. The CDR3 reads CASTQAGRHTDTQYF. In DNA, the CDR3 is TGTGCCAGCACCCAAGCGGGAAGACACACAGATACGCAGTATTTT.

This clonotype was detected only a few times. The V call is TRBV5-6, the J call TRBJ2-1; no clear D gene. This CDR3 spans 11 amino acids. V dropped 3 bases and J dropped 4 bases, with 2 bases sitting between them. Germline CDR1 and CDR2: SGHDT and YYEEEE. DNA of the CDR3: TGTGCCAGCAGCTGGTACAATGAGCAGTTCTTC. Encoded protein: CASSWYNEQFF.

In this sample, this clonotype turned up many times. This chain connects TRBV9 to TRBJ2-3; D is undetermined. Germline V gives CDR1 SGDLS, CDR2 YYNGEE. V lost 0 bases to trimming and J lost 5 bases, with 4 bases between them. The CDR3 runs to 12 residues. CDR3 protein: CASSVEEDTQYF. CDR3 coding DNA: TGTGCCAGCAGCGTAGAGGAAGATACGCAGTATTTT.